This TCR beta chain was captured in a study of T cells in Graves' hyperthyroidism and ophthalmopathy (dated by TCRdb to the late 2010s). The study in broad terms: Peripheral blood samples were taken at initial diagnosis, before any treatment was given. Following sampling, methimazole starting at 30 mg daily was given to hyperthyroidism patients, and high-dose intravenous methylprednisolone was given to ophthalmopathy patients. In several Graves' hyperthyroidism patients, the study also compared T-cell repertoires from thyroid tissue with T-cell repertoires from blood. Prospective prediction of ophthalmopathy was tested in an independent validation cohort consisting of some 20 hyperthyroidism patients and some 17 patients who later progressed to ophthalmopathy. The roughly 91 discovery patients were randomly divided into training and test sets at a 7:3 ratio. TCR Vbeta CDR3 sequencing of roughly 140 peripheral blood samples (43 ophthalmopathy, 70 to 85 hyperthyroidism and around 17 progressor patients) is reported in the paper. TCR V-J signatures able to tell the groups apart were searched for in a discovery cohort of 100 patients, of whom fewer than 45 had Graves' ophthalmopathy and 57 had stable Graves' hyperthyroidism.

In the ophthalmopathy patients, disease was moderately to severely active, with a Clinical Activity Score of 3 or more, a NOSPECS grade of 4 or more, and a duration of less than 3 months. The study excluded patients with uncontrolled infections, other autoimmune diseases, pregnancy or lactation. Diagnoses relied on clinical symptoms, serum thyroxine and TRAb, thyroid ultrasound and orbital computed tomography. PBMCs were separated from approximately 9.9 ml of fresh peripheral blood using Ficoll-Paque density gradient centrifugation. Total RNA was extracted with Trizol reagent, and quality was checked on an Agilent 2100 Bioanalyzer. The TCR beta CDR3 regions were amplified from the RNA transcripts. The TCR CDR3 was subjected to a first round of RT-PCR using the HTBI primer set and the Qiagen OneStep RT-PCR kit. Libraries were constructed in a second round of multiplex PCR, after which size selection and purification were carried out. The libraries were sequenced on an Illumina HiSeq2000 using paired-end 100 bp reads. On the study's bioinformatics: SOAPnuke was used to process the raw data, with reads discarded if the reads contained adapters or uncalled bases, had a mean Phred below 15, or lacked an exact constant-primer or identifier match. High-quality paired reads were merged with COPE v1.2.5, and unique nucleotide sequences were defined as clonotypes. MiTCR v1.1 was used to align the clonotypes against IMGT TRBV, TRBD and TRBJ reference segments. Only V-J combinations with frequency above 0.0001, covering about 99% of repertoires, were analysed. A TCS score was defined as the ratio between F50 (clonal expansion) and ExV (chaos), using BLOSUM62-based TCRdist between CDR3 peptides within each V-J. Welch's t-statistics and random forest reduced around 510 V-J features to about 13, which were used in a naive Bayes classifier (R e1071). The Morisita-Horn index was used to measure how similar the thyroid and blood repertoires were. The public reads were reanalyzed by TCRdb: fastp trimming at Q25, MiXCR alignment, in-frame beta chains only. CDR3 protein sequences are deduplicated, and each keeps its most common genes and DNA. TCRdb's processing, not the study's, gives the V and J calls here. The sample includes 550,000 to 700,000 distinct CDR3 sequences, with roughly 14% observed a single time. The ten largest clones capture about 4% of the sample.

The junction carries 18 bases between V and J, which are trimmed by 3 bases and 9 bases respectively. Taken from the germline V gene, the CDR1 and CDR2 loops are MDHEN and SYDVKM. From cysteine to phenylalanine, the CDR3 is 15 amino acids long. Only the CDR3 DNA stays, 45 bases, in frame from base 1. Overall study results and their limits: Sample size was not statistically predetermined, and investigators were not blinded to group allocation. In validation, the model predicted progression to ophthalmopathy a median of roughly six months before onset, with roughly 68% sensitivity and nearly 75% specificity. Most expanded thyroid clonotypes (frequency above 0.001) were also detected in blood, suggesting blood repertoires may reflect thyroid immune responses. In cross-validation, a model built on a 13 V-J signature told ophthalmopathy apart from stable hyperthyroidism with under 90% sensitivity and about 81% specificity, and in testing the same model reached 80%/75%.

This clonotype was counted many times. What antigen it recognizes has not been identified. No per-base quality is available; no much larger clone lies one base away. In this chain, TRBV28 is recombined with TRBJ1-5, with the identity of the D gene unclear. The sample taken for sequencing was blood. This TCR was recovered from a woman aged 40 to 50 with Graves' ophthalmopathy. The sequenced DNA: TGTGCCAGCAGTTTTCGGCCCAGACGGGTAGGGCCCCAGCATTTT. Its protein is CASSFRPRRVGPQHF.